This T cell receptor (beta chain) was observed in a study of cytomegalovirus exposure and HLA in healthy donors. Measured with immunoSEQ multiplex PCR; TCRdb has only the in-frame clones, and not every one. The table includes some 60,000 clones, around 96% detected once. The CDR3 contains 18 residues. V and J are TRBV21-1 and TRBJ2-4; TRBD1 was called by the table and not checked on the DNA. TRBV21-1 is a recognized pseudogene. This sequence originates from a man between 18 and 35 years old in good health and CMV-seronegative. The specimen sequenced was PBMCs. Written as DNA, the CDR3 is TGTGCCAGCAGCAAAGATAACACAAAAATCCATCCCAAAAACATTCAGTACTTC. Protein sequence: CASSKDNTKIHPKNIQYF.